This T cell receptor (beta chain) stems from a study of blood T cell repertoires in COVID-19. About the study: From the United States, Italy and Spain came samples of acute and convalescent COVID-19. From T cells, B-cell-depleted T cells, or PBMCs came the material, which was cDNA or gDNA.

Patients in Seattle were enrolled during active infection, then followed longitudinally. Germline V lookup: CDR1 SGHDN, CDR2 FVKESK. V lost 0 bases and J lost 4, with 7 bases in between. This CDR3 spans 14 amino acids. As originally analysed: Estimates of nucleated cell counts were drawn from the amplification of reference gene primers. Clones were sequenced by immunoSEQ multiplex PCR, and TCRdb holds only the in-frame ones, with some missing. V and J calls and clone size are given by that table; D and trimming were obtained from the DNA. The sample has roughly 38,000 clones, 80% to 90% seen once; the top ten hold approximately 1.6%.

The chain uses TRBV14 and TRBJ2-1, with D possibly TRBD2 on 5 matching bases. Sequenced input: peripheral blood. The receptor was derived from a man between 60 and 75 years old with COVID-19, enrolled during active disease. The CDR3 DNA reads TGTGCCAGCAGCCAAGAGCGGGCATACAATGAGCAGTTCTTC. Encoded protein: CASSQERAYNEQFF.